These 4 T cell receptor beta chains originate from one sample sequenced in a study of blood T cell repertoires in COVID-19. Clones were read by immunoSEQ multiplex PCR, and TCRdb kept only the in-frame ones, dropping some. The sample contains about 200,000 clones, 92% of which appear only once. The sample comprised peripheral blood. Every receptor here comes from a man between 60 and 75 years old with COVID-19, enrolled during active disease.

The chain links TRBV6-1 to TRBJ2-7, with a possible D match to TRBD2 (6 bases). The germline V gene encodes CDR1 MNHNS and CDR2 SASEGT. This CDR3 comprises 15 residues. Trimming left V 3 bases short and J 4 bases short, with 16 bases between. The CDR3 sequence: CASSDTGLPRYEQYF. The CDR3 nucleotides are TGTGCCAGCAGTGACACGGGACTCCCGAGGTACGAGCAGTACTTC.

The chain is built from TRBV7-9 and TRBJ1-5; D is possibly TRBD1 (6 bases). The germline CDR1 and CDR2 sequences are SEHNR and FQNEAQ (reference sequence). CDR3 length equals 14 residues. V was shortened by 1 base and J by 7 bases, with 11 bases between the two germline ends. This chain's CDR3 is CASSLGTGNQPQHF. For the CDR3, the DNA is TGTGCCAGCAGCTTAGGAACAGGGAACCAGCCCCAGCATTTT.

A few counts support this clone. The chain joins TRBV20-1 to TRBJ1-3; D may be TRBD1 (5 bases). The CDR3 contains 13 residues. Germline loops: CDR1 DFQATT, CDR2 SNEGSKA (reference sequence). The V end lost 3 bases, the J end lost 2 bases, and 8 bases lay between the germline ends. This chain's CDR3 is CSASARAGNTIYF. The CDR3 DNA reads TGCAGTGCTAGTGCCAGGGCTGGAAACACCATATATTTT.

V usage is TRBV3-1 (or the pseudogene TRBV3-2) and J usage is TRBJ1-1; the match to TRBD1 covers 8 bases. This CDR3 is built from 14 residues. J lost 3 bases, V lost 1 base, and 1 base had no gene match. The germline gives CDR1 LGHDT, CDR2 YNNKEL (reference sequence). CDR3 sequence reads: CASSQVQGDTEAFF. DNA for the CDR3: TGTGCCAGCAGCCAAGTACAGGGGGACACTGAAGCTTTCTTT.